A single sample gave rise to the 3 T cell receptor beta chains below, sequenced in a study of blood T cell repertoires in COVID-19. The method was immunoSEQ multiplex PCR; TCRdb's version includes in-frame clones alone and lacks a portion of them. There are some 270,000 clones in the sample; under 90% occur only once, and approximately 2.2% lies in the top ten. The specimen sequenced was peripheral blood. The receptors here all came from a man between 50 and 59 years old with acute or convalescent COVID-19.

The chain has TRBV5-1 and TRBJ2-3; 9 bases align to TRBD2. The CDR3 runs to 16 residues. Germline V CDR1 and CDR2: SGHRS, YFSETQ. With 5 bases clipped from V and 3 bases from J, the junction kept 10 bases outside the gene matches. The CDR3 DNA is TGCGCCAGCAGTCCACCCGGGACTAGCACGACAGATACGCAGTATTTT. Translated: CASSPPGTSTTDTQYF.

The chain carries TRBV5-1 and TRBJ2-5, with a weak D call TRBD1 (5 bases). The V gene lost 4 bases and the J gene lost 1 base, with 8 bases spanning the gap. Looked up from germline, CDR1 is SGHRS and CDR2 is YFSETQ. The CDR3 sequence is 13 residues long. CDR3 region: CASSQTVQETQYF. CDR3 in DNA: TGCGCCAGCAGCCAGACAGTCCAAGAGACCCAGTACTTC.

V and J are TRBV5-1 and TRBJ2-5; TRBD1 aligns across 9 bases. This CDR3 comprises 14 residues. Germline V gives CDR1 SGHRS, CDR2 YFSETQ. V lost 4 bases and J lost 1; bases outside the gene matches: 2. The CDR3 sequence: CASSGQGTQETQYF. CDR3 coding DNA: TGCGCCAGCAGCGGACAGGGGACCCAAGAGACCCAGTACTTC.